One and the same sample provided the 2 T cell receptor beta chains below, sequenced in a study of blood T cell repertoires in COVID-19. Clones were read by immunoSEQ multiplex PCR, and TCRdb kept only the in-frame ones, dropping some. This repertoire shows some 160,000 clones, about four fifths found once; its top ten account for 5% to 8.5%. The sequenced sample consisted of peripheral blood. All receptors come from a man between 65 and 85 years old with active or convalescent COVID-19.

In this sample, this clone turned up a few times. The chain is built from TRBV29-1 and TRBJ1-2; TRBD1 matches 11 bases. From germline, CDR1 is SQVTM and CDR2 ANQGSEA. V was clipped by 3 bases and J by 0 bases; unmatched bases: 0. This CDR3 has 14 amino acids. CDR3 sequence (DNA): TGCAGCGTTGAGGGACAGGGGGCTAACTATGGCTACACCTTC. Encoded protein: CSVEGQGANYGYTF. The full variable domain, rest sourced from reference TRBV29-1 and TRBJ1-2, is SAVISQKPSRDICQRGTSLTIQCQVDSQVTMMFWYRQQPGQSLTLIATANQGSEATYESGFVIDKFPISRPNLTFSTLTVSNMSPEDSSIYLCSVEGQGANYGYTFGSGTRLTVV.

This chain connects TRBV5-1 to TRBJ2-2; 7 positions match TRBD1. The CDR3 covers 15 residues. V was clipped by 7 bases and J by 6 bases; unmatched bases: 12. CDR1 SGHRS and CDR2 YFSETQ come from the germline V gene. CDR3 nucleotides: TGCGCCAGCGGCAGAGACAGGGCGAATGCCGGGGAGCTGTTTTTT. Protein product: CASGRDRANAGELFF.